The clone carrying this T cell receptor (beta chain) was observed a few times. Its antigen is unidentified. This specimen comes from a study of shared clonotypes between healthy human individuals. About the research overall: The cohort comprised a couple of women and a few men. Their ages spanned 18 to 49 years.

The assay was immunoSEQ multiplex PCR, and TCRdb's table has in-frame clones only and misses some. The sample shows around 2.1 million clones, about 94% of them seen only once. This CDR3 region has 13 residues. CDR1 GTSNPN and CDR2 SVGIG come from the germline V gene (reference sequence). V was pared by 2 bases and J by 0 bases, with 7 bases between. Study-level findings and limits: Depth of sequencing was expected to influence donor clonotype sharing. Naive subsets typically showed greater estimated richness than memory subsets.

The TCR originated in a man in his late teens or twenties in good health. Sequenced sample: naive CD4+ T cells sorted from blood. Regarding subset: CD45RA+ positively selected. V usage is TRBV30 and J usage is TRBJ1-2; perhaps TRBD1 as D (6 bases). The CDR3 sequence is CAWSTGPNYGYTF. CDR3 coding DNA: TGTGCCTGGAGTACAGGGCCTAACTATGGCTACACCTTC. Supplemented by reference TRBV30 and TRBJ1-2, the full variable domain reads SQTIHQWPATLVQPVGSPLSLECTVEGTSNPNLYWYRQAAGRGLQLLFYSVGIGQISSEVPQNLSASRPQDRQFILSSKKLLLSDSGFYLCAWSTGPNYGYTFGSGTRLTVV.